This paragraph covers one T cell receptor beta chain sequence. The record originates from a study of blood T cell repertoires in COVID-19. Across the whole study: The United States, Italy and Spain supplied acute and convalescent COVID-19 samples. T cells, B-cell-depleted T cells, or PBMCs supplied cDNA or gDNA.

The age range of participants was roughly 18 to 90 years, with residence in about 25 US areas. Per the study methods: The assay estimated nucleated cells by amplifying reference gene primers. Repertoires were generated with immunoSEQ multiplex PCR, while TCRdb's copy carries only in-frame clones and drops some. V and J calls plus clone size are reproduced from that table; the DNA served to infer D and trimming. This sample has approximately 240,000 clones, with 87% found just once. Material for sequencing was PBMCs or T cells enriched from blood (not recorded which). This clonotype originated in a woman aged 25 to 39 with acute COVID-19.

The CDR3 DNA reads as TGTGCCATCGCCTGGGACAGCTCTGGAAACACCATATATTTT. It encodes CAIAWDSSGNTIYF. The chain has TRBV10-3 and TRBJ1-3; TRBD1 aligns across 7 bases. The germline V gene encodes CDR1 ENHRY and CDR2 SYGVKD. CDR3 length: 14 amino acids. J lost 0 bases, V lost 8 bases, and 4 bases had no gene match.